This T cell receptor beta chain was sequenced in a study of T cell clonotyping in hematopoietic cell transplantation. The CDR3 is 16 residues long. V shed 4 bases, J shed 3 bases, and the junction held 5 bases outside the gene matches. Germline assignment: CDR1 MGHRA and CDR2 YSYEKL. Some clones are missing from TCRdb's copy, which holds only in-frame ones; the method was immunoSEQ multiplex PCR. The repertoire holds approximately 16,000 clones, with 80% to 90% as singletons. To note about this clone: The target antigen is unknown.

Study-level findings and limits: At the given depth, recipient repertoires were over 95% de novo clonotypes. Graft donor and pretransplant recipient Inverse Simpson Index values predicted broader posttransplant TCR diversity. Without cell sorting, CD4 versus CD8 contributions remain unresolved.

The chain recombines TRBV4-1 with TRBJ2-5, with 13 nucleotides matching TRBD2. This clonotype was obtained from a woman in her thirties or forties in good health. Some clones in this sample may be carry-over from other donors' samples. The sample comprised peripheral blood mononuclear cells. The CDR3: CASSPGLAGVKETQYF. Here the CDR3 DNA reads TGCGCCAGCAGCCCTGGACTAGCGGGAGTAAAAGAGACCCAGTACTTC.